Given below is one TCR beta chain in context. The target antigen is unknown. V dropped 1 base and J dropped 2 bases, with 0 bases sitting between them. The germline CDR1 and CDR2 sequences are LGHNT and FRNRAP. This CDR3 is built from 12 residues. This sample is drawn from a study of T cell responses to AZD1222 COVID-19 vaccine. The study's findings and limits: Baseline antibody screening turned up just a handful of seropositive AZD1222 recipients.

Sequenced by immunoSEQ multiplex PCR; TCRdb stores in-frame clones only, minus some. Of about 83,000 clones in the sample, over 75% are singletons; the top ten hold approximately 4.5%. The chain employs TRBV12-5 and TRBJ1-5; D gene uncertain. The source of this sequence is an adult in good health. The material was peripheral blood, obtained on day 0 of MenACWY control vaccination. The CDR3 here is CASGLGNQPQHF. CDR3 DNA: TGTGCTAGTGGTTTGGGCAATCAGCCCCAGCATTTT.